This TCR beta chain was identified during a study of blood T cells in healthy people across ages. Whole-study results and caveats: Unknown CMV status may confound age-related changes in expanded clones.

Alongside a J-beta primer mix, a sample-barcoded 5' primer served in a second PCR lasting about 7 to 12 cycles. Each cDNA was tagged by a template-switch adaptor containing 12 random nucleotides. One entry per CDR3 protein, called by TCRdb with MiXCR from the 5' RACE reads. The repertoire consists of 780,000 or so distinct CDR3 sequences, with approximately 53% occurring once and the leading ten covering 20% to 30%. The draw of peripheral blood yielded ten milliliters from each donor. This clonotype was detected a few times. Its antigen is currently unknown. The CDR3 totals 13 residues. V was pared by 6 bases and J by 2 bases, with 9 bases between. Germline CDR1 and CDR2: MDHEN and SYDVKM.

This sequence joins TRBV28 and TRBJ2-3; no clear D. Source material: blood. The TCR comes from a middle-aged man in good health. CDR3 coding DNA: TGTGCCAGCAGGGGCCATCCCACAGATACGCAGTATTTT. Protein sequence: CASRGHPTDTQYF.